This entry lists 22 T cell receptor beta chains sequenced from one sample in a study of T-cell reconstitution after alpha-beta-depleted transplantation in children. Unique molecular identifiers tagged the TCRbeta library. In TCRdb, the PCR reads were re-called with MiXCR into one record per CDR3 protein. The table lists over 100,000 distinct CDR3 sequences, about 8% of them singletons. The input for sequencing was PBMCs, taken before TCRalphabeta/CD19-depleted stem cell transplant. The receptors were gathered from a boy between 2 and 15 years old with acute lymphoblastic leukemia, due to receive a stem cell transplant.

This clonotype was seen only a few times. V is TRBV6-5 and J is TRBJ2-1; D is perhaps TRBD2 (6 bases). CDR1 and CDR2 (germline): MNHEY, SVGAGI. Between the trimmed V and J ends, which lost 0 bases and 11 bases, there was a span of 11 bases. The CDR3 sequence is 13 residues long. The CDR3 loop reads CASSYSARGKQFF. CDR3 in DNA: TGTGCCAGCAGTTACTCTGCCCGGGGGAAGCAGTTCTTC.

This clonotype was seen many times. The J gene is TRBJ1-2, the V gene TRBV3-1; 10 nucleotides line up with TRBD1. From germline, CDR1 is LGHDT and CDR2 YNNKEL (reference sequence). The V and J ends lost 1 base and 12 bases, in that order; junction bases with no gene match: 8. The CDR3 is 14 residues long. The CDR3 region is CASSQAEGQGQNTF. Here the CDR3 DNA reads TGTGCCAGCAGCCAAGCAGAGGGACAGGGGCAAAACACCTTC.

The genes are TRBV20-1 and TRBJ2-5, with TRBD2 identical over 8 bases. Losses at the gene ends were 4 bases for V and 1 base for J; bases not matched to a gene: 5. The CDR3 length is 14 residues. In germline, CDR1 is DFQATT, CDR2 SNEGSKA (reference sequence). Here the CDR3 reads CSAKVAGRQETQYF. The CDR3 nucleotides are TGCAGTGCTAAGGTAGCGGGGCGCCAAGAGACCCAGTACTTC.

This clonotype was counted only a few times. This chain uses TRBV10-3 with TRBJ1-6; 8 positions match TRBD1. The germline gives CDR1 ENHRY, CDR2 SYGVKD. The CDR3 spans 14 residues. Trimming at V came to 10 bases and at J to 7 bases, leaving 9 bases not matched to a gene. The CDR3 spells CATRKQGGNSPLHF. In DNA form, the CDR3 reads TGTGCCACTCGAAAACAGGGGGGGAATTCACCCCTCCACTTT.

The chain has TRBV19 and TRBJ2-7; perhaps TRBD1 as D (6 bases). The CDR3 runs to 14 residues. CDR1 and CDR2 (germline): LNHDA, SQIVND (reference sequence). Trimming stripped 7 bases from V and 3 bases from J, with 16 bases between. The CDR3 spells CASTLYRDLYEQYF. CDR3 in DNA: TGTGCCAGTACCTTATACAGGGACCTCTACGAGCAGTACTTC. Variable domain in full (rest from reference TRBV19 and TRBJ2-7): DGGITQSPKYLFRKEGQNVTLSCEQNLNHDAMYWYRQDPGQGLRLIYYSQIVNDFQKGDIAEGYSVSREKKESFPLTVTSAQKNPTAFYLCASTLYRDLYEQYFGPGTRLTVT.

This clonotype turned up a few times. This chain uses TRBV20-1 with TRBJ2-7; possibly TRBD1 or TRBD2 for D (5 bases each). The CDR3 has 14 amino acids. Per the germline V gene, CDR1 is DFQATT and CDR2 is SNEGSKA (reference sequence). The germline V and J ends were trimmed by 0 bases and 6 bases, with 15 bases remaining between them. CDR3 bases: TGCAGTGCTAGAGACCGACTCCGGGGCCCCGAGCAGTACTTC. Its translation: CSARDRLRGPEQYF.

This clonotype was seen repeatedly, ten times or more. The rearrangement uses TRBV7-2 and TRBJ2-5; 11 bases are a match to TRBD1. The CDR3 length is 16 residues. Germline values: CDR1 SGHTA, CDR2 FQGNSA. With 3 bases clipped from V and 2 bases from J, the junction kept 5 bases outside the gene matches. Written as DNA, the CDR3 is TGTGCCAGCAGCTTCCGGACAGGGGGCTTGCAAGAGACCCAGTACTTC. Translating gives CASSFRTGGLQETQYF.

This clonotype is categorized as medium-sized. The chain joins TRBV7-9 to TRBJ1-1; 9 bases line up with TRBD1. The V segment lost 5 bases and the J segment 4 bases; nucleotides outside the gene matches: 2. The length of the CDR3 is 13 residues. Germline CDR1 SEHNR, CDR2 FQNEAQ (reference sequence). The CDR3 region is CASSGQGSTEAFF. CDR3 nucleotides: TGTGCCAGCAGCGGACAGGGGAGCACTGAAGCTTTCTTT.

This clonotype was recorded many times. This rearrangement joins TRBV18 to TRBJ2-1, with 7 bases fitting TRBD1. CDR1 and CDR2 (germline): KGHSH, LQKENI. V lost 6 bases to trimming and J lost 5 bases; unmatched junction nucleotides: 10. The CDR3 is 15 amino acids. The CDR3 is CASSKGRGPNNEQFF. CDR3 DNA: TGTGCCAGCTCTAAAGGAAGGGGGCCAAACAATGAGCAGTTCTTC.

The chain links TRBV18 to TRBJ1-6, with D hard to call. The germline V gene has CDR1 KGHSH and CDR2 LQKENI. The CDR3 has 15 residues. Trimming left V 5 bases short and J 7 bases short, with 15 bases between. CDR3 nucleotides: TGTGCCAGCTCAATTAGGGCCCTTCGAAATTCACCCCTCCACTTT. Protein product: CASSIRALRNSPLHF.

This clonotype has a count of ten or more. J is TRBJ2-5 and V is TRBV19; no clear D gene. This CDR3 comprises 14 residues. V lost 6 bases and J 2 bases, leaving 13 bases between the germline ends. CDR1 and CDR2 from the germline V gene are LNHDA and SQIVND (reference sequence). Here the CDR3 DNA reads TGTGCCAGTAGCCTTCGGGCGGTACAAGAGACCCAGTACTTC. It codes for CASSLRAVQETQYF.

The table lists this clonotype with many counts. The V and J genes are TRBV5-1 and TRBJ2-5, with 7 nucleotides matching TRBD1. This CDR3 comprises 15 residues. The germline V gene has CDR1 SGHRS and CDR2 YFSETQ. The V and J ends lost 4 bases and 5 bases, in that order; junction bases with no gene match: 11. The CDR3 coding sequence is TGCGCCAGCAGCCCGACAGGGTACTGGGAGGAGACCCAGTACTTC. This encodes CASSPTGYWEETQYF.

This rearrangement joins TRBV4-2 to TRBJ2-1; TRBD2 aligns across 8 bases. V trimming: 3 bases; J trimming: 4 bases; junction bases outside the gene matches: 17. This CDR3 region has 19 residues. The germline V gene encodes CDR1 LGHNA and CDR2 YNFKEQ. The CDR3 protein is CASSQASGGGRGDYNEQFF. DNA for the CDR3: TGTGCCAGCAGCCAGGCGAGTGGGGGGGGGCGGGGGGATTACAATGAGCAGTTCTTC.

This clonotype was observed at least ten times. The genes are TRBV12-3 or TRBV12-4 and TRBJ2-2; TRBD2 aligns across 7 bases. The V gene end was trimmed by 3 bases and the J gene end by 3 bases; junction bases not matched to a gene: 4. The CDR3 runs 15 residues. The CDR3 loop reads CASSLLAVYTGELFF. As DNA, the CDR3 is TGTGCCAGCAGTTTGCTAGCGGTCTACACCGGGGAGCTGTTTTTT.

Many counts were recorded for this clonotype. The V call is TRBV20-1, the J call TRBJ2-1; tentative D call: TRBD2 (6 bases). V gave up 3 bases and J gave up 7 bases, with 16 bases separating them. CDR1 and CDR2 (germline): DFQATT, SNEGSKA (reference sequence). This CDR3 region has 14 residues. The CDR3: CSASFPGEVNEQFF. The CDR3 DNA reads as TGCAGTGCTAGCTTCCCCGGGGAGGTGAATGAGCAGTTCTTC.

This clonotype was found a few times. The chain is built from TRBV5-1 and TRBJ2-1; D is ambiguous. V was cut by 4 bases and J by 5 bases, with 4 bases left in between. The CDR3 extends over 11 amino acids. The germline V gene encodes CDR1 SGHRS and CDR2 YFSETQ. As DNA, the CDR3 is TGCGCCAGCAGCCGGAACAATGAGCAGTTCTTC. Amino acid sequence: CASSRNNEQFF.

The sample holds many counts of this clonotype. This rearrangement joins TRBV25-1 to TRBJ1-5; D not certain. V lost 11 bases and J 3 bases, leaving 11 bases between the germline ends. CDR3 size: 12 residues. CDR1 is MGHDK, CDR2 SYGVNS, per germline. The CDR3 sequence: CALPGSNQPQHF. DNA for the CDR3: TGTGCCCTCCCCGGGTCCAATCAGCCCCAGCATTTT.

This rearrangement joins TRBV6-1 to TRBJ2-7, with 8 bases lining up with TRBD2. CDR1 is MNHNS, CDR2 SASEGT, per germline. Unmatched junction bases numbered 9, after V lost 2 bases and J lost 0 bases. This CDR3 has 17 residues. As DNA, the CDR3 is TGTGCCAGCAGTGAACCCCGCGGGGGGCAGAGCTCCTACGAGCAGTACTTC. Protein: CASSEPRGGQSSYEQYF.

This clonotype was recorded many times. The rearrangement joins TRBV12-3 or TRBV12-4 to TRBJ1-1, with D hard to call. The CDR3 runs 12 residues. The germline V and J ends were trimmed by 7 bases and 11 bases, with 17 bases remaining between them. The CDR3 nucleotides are TGTGCCAGCACCCACCCTGGTCGAAAGGCTTTCTTT. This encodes CASTHPGRKAFF.

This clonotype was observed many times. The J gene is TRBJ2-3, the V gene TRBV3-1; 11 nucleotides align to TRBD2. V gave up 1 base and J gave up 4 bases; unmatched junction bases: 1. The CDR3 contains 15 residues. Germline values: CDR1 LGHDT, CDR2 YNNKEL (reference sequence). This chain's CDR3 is CASSQGLAGSDTQYF. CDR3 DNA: TGTGCCAGCAGCCAAGGACTAGCGGGATCAGATACGCAGTATTTT.

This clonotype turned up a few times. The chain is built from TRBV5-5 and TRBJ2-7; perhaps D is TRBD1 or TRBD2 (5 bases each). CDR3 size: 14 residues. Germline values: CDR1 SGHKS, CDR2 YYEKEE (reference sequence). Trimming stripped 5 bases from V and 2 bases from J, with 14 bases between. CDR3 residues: CASRAGASPYEQYF. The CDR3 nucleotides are TGTGCCAGCAGGGCCGGGGCTTCTCCCTACGAGCAGTACTTC.

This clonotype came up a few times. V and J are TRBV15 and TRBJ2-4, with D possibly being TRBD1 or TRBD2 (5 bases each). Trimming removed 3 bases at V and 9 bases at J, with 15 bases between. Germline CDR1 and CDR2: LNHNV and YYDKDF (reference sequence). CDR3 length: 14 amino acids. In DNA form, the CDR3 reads TGTGCCACCAGCAGGGGTTTGATGGGGACCATTCAGTACTTC. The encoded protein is CATSRGLMGTIQYF. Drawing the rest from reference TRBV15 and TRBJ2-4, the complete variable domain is DAMVIQNPRYQVTQFGKPVTLSCSQTLNHNVMYWYQQKSSQAPKLLFHYYDKDFNNEADTPDNFQSRRPNTSFCFLDIRSPGLGDTAMYLCATSRGLMGTIQYFGAGTRLSVL.